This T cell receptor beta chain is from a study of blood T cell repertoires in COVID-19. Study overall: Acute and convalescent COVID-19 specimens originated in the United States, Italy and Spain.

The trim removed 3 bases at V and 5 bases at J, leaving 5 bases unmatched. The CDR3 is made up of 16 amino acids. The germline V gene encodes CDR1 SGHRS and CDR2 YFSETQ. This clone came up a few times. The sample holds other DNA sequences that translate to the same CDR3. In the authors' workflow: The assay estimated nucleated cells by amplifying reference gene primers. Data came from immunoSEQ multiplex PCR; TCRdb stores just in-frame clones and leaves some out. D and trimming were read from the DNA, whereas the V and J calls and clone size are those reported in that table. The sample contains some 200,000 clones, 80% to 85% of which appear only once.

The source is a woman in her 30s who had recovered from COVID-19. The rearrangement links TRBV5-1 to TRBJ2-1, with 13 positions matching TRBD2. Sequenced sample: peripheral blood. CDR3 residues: CASSSGLAGLDNEQFF. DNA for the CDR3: TGCGCCAGCAGCTCGGGACTAGCGGGGTTAGACAATGAGCAGTTCTTC. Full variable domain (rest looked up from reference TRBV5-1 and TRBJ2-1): KAGVTQTPRYLIKTRGQQVTLSCSPISGHRSVSWYQQTPGQGLQFLFEYFSETQRNKGNFPGRFSGRQFSNSRSEMNVSTLELGDSALYLCASSSGLAGLDNEQFFGPGTRLTVL.